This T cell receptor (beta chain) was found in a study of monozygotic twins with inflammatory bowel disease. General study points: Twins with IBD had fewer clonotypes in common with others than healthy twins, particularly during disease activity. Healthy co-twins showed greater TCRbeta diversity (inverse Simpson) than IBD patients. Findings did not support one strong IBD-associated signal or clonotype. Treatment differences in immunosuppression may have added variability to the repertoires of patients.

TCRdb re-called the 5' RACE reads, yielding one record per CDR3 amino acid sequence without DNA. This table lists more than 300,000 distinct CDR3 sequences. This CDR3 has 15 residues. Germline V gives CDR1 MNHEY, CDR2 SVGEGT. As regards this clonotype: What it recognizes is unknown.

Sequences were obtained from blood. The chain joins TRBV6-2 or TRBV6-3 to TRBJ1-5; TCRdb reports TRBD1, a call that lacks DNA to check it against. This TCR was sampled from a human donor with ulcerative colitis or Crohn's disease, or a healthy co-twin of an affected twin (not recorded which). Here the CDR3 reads CASSPGVQTNQPQHF.